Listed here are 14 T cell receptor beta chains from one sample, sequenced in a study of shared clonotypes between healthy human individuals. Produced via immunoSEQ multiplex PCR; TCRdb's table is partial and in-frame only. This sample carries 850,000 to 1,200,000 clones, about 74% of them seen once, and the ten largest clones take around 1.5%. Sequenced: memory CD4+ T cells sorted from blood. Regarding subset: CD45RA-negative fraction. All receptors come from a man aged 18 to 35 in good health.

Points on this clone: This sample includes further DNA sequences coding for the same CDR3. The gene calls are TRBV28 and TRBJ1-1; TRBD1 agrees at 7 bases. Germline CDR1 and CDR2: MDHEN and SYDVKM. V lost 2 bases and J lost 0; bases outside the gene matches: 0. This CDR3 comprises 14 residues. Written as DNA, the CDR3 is TGTGCCAGCAGTTTAGACAGGGTGAACACTGAAGCTTTCTTT. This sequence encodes CASSLDRVNTEAFF.

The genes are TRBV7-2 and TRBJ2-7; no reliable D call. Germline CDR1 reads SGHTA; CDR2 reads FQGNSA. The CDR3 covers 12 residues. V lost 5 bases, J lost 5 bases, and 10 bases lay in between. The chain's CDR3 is CASSRGRDEQYF. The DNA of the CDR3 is TGTGCCAGCAGCCGCGGCAGAGACGAGCAGTACTTC.

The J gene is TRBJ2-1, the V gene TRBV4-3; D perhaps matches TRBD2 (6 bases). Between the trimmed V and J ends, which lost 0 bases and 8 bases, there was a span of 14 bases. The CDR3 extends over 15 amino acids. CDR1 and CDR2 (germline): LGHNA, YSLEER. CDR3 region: CASSQELNGGYEQFF. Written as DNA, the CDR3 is TGCGCCAGCAGCCAAGAGTTGAATGGAGGGTATGAGCAGTTCTTC.

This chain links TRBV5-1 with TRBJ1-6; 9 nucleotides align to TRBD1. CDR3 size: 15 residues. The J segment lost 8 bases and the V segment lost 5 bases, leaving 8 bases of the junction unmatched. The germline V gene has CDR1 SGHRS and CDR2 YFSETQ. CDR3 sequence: CASSIRTGEDSPLHF. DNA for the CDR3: TGCGCCAGCAGTATCAGGACAGGGGAGGATTCACCCCTCCACTTT.

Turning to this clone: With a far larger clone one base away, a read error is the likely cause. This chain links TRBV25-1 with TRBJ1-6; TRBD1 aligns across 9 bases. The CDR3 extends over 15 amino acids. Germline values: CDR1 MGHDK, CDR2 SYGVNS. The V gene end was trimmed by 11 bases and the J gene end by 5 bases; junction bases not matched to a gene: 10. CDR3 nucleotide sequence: TGTGCCGGCGGGGGACAGGGAAGGAATAATTCACCCCTCCACTTT. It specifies CAGGGQGRNNSPLHF.

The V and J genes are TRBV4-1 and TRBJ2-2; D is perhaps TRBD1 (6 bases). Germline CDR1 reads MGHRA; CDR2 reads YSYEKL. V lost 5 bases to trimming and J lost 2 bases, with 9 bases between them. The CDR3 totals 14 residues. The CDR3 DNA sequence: TGCGCCAGCAGCGTGGGGGCCAACACCGGGGAGCTGTTTTTT. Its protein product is CASSVGANTGELFF.

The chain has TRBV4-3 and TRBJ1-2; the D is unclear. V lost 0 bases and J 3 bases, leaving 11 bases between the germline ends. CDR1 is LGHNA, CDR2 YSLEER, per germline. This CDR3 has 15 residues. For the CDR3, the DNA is TGCGCCAGCAGCCAAGATAAGGCAGCTTACTATGGCTACACCTTC. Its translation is CASSQDKAAYYGYTF.

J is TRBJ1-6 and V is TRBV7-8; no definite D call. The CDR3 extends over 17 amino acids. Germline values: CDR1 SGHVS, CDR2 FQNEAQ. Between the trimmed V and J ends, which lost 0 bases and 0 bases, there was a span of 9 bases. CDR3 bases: TGTGCCAGCAGCTTAGCGCGCCTGAGCTCCTATAATTCACCCCTCCACTTT. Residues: CASSLARLSSYNSPLHF.

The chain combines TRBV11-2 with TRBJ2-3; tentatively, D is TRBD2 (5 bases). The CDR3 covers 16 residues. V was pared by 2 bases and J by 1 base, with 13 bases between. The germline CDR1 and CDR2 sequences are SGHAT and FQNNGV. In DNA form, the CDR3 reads TGTGCCAGCAGCTTAAACCCGGGAAGGGGCACAGATACGCAGTATTTT. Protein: CASSLNPGRGTDTQYF. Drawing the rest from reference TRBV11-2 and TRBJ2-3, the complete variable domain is EAGVAQSPRYKIIEKRQSVAFWCNPISGHATLYWYQQILGQGPKLLIQFQNNGVVDDSQLPKDRFSAERLKGVDSTLKIQPAKLEDSAVYLCASSLNPGRGTDTQYFGPGTRLTVL.

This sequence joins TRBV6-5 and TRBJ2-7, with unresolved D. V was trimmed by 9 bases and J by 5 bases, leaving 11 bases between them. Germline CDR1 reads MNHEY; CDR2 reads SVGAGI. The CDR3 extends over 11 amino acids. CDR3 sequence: CASTISNEQYF. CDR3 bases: TGTGCCAGTACTATTTCCAACGAGCAGTACTTC.

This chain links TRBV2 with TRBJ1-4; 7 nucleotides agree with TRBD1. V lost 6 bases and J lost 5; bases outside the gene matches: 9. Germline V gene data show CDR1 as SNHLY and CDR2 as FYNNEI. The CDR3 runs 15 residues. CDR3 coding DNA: TGTGCCAGCAGAGAACAGGGGCGCCTGAATGAAAAACTGTTTTTT. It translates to CASREQGRLNEKLFF.

CDR3 in DNA: TGCGCCAGCAGCTCCTTCAGGGGGTCCACCGGGGAGCTGTTTTTT. Protein: CASSSFRGSTGELFF. The chain uses TRBV5-1 and TRBJ2-2; 7 bases fit TRBD1. Germline V gene sequence: CDR1 SGHRS, CDR2 YFSETQ. J was trimmed by 4 bases and V by 3 bases; bases with no gene match: 6. The CDR3 has 15 residues.

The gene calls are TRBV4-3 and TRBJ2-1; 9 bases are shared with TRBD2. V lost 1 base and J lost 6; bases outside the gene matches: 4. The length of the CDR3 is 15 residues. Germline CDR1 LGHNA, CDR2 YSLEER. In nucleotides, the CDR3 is TGCGCCAGCAGCCAAGTGGGCGGGAGGGGCAATGAGCAGTTCTTC. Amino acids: CASSQVGGRGNEQFF.

CDR3 loop: CASATGRSQPQHF. In DNA, the CDR3 is TGTGCCAGCGCTACAGGGAGGTCTCAGCCCCAGCATTTT. This rearrangement joins TRBV2 to TRBJ1-5; D is perhaps TRBD1 (6 bases). Germline CDR1 reads SNHLY; CDR2 reads FYNNEI. V dropped 8 bases and J dropped 6 bases, with 14 bases sitting between them. The CDR3 runs to 13 residues. Together with reference TRBV2 and TRBJ1-5, the CDR3 gives the full variable domain: EPEVTQTPSHQVTQMGQEVILRCVPISNHLYFYWYRQILGQKVEFLVSFYNNEISEKSEIFDDQFSVERPDGSNFTLKIRSTKLEDSAMYFCASATGRSQPQHFGDGTRLSIL.